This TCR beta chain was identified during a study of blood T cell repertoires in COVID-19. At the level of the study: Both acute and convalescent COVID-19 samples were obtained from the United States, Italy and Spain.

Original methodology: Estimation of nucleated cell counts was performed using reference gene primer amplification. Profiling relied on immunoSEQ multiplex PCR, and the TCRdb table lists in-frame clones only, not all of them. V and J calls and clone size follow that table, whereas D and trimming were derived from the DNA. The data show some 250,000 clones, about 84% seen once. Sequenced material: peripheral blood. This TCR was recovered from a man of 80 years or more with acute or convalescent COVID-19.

This chain's CDR3 is CASSLRETGGLWNEKLFF. DNA of the CDR3: TGTGCCAGCAGTTTAAGGGAGACAGGGGGTTTGTGGAATGAAAAACTGTTTTTT. V and J are TRBV2 and TRBJ1-4; 9 nucleotides align to TRBD1. Germline V CDR1 and CDR2: SNHLY, FYNNEI. The length of the CDR3 is 18 residues. V lost 5 bases, J lost 5 bases, and 15 bases stayed unmatched.